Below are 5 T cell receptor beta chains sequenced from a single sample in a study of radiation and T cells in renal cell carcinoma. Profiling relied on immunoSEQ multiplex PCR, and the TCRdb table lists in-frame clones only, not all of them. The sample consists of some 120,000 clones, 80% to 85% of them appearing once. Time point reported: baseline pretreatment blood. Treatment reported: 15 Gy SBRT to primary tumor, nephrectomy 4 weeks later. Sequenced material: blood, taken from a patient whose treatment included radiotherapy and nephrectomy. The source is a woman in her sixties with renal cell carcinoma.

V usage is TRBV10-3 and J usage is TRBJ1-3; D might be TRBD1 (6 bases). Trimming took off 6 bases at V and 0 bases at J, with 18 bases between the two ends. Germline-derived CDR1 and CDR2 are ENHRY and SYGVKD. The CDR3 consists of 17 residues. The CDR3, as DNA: TGTGCCATCAGGACTGGACAGCTATCCCCCTCTGGAAACACCATATATTTT. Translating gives CAIRTGQLSPSGNTIYF.

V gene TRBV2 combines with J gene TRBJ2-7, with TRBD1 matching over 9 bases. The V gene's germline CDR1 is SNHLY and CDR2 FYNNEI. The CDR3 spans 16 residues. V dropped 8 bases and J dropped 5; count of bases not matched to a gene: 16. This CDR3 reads CASRPPGDRVLNEQYF. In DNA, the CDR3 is TGTGCCAGCCGCCCTCCTGGGGACAGGGTCTTAAACGAGCAGTACTTC.

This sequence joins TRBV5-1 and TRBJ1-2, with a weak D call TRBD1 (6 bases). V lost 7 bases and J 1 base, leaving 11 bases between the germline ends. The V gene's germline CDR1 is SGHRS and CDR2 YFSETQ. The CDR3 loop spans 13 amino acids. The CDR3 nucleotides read TGCGCCAGCGGCCAGGGGTTTAACTATGGCTACACCTTC. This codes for CASGQGFNYGYTF.

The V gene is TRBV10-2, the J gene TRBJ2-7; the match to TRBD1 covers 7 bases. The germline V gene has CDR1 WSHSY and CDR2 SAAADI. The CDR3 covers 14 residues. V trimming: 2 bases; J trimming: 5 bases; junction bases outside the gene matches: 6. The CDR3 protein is CASSERGLMNEQYF. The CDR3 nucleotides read TGCGCCAGCAGTGAGAGGGGGCTCATGAACGAGCAGTACTTC.

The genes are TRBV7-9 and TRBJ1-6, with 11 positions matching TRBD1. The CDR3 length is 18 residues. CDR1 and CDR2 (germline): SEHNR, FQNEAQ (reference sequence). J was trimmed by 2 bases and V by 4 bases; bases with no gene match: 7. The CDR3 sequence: CASSSTGTGGAYNSPLHF. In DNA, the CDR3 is TGTGCCAGCAGCTCCACCGGGACAGGGGGGGCCTATAATTCACCCCTCCACTTT.